Included here is one T cell receptor (beta chain) sequence, with context. Antigen specificity is unknown. This CDR3 contains 17 residues. Germline trimming cut 3 bases from V and 1 base from J; bases unmatched to any gene: 6. Germline-derived CDR1 and CDR2 are PRHDT and FYEKMQ (reference sequence). These data originate in a study of shared clonotypes between healthy human individuals. Findings and caveats of the study: The study's rarefaction showed incomplete sorted-subset sequencing despite large depth.

Once extracted for a subset, genomic DNA was divided evenly among several immunoSEQ plates. Libraries were prepared by immunoSEQ multiplex PCR; TCRdb keeps only in-frame clonotypes and omits some of them. The data show approximately 2.5 million clones, roughly 92% seen once. What was sequenced was naive CD4+ T cells sorted from blood. Subset described: CD45RA+ positively selected. The V gene is TRBV13, the J gene TRBJ2-3, with 11 bases matching TRBD2. This clonotype originated in a man aged 18 to 29 in good health. DNA of the CDR3: TGTGCCAGCAGCTTTCCGAAACTAGCGGGGGGCACAGATACGCAGTATTTT. Encoded protein: CASSFPKLAGGTDTQYF.